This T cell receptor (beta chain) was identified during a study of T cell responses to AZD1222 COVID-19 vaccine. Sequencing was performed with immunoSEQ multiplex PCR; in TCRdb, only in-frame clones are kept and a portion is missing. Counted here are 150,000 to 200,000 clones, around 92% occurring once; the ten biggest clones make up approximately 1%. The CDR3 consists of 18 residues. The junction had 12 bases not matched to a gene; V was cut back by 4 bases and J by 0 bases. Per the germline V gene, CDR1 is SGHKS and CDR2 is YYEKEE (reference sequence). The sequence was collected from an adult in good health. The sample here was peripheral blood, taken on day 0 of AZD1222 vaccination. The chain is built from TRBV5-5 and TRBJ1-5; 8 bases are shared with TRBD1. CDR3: CASSPRGQDNYSNQPQHF. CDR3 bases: TGTGCCAGCAGCCCTAGGGGACAGGATAATTATAGCAATCAGCCCCAGCATTTT.